These 32 T cell receptor beta chains came from one sample sequenced in a study of blood T cell repertoires in COVID-19. Clones were read by immunoSEQ multiplex PCR, and TCRdb kept only the in-frame ones, dropping some. The table includes nearly 50,000 clones, under 85% detected once. Sequences were obtained from peripheral blood. These receptors were taken from a human donor in a cohort sampled during active COVID-19.

The genes are TRBV20-1 and TRBJ2-1; D may be TRBD1 (6 bases). CDR3 length: 15 amino acids. Germline V CDR1 and CDR2: DFQATT, SNEGSKA (reference sequence). Trimming took off 3 bases at V and 3 bases at J, with 15 bases between the two ends. The CDR3 region is CSASSGVRGYNEQFF. DNA for the CDR3: TGCAGTGCTAGTAGTGGTGTCAGGGGCTACAATGAGCAGTTCTTC.

The J gene is TRBJ2-7, the V gene TRBV6-5; D may be TRBD1 (6 bases). V lost 6 bases and J lost 5, with 11 bases in between. The CDR3 has 12 residues. From germline, CDR1 is MNHEY and CDR2 SVGAGI. The CDR3 sequence: CASSTSGDEQYF. CDR3 nucleotides: TGTGCCAGCAGCACTTCAGGGGACGAGCAGTACTTC.

This clone has a single count. The genes are TRBV25-1 and TRBJ2-7; 7 nucleotides align to TRBD2. Germline loops: CDR1 MGHDK, CDR2 SYGVNS. The CDR3 sequence is 13 residues long. V gave up 6 bases and J gave up 0 bases; unmatched junction bases: 2. DNA for the CDR3: TGTGCCAGCAGCCCTAGCGGCTCCTACGAGCAGTACTTC. Its protein is CASSPSGSYEQYF.

The gene calls are TRBV19 and TRBJ1-1; 7 nucleotides agree with TRBD1. The J segment lost 0 bases and the V segment lost 3 bases, leaving 4 bases of the junction unmatched. The CDR3 consists of 15 residues. CDR1 is LNHDA and CDR2 is SQIVND in the germline V gene (reference sequence). DNA for the CDR3: TGTGCCAGTAGTATCGGTGGACAGGTGAACACTGAAGCTTTCTTT. Protein: CASSIGGQVNTEAFF.

This clone has a single count. The chain couples TRBV7-2 to TRBJ2-3, with 7 bases fitting TRBD2. The CDR3 has 15 amino acids. Germline V gene sequence: CDR1 SGHTA, CDR2 FQGNSA. Trimming at V came to 3 bases and at J to 3 bases, leaving 6 bases not matched to a gene. CDR3 nucleotide sequence: TGTGCCAGCAGCTTGGCCGGCGGGAGTACAGATACGCAGTATTTT. Translation: CASSLAGGSTDTQYF.

The gene calls are TRBV13 and TRBJ2-2; 9 bases match TRBD1. This CDR3 spans 15 amino acids. With 4 bases clipped from V and 5 bases from J, the junction kept 5 bases outside the gene matches. Germline CDR1 is PRHDT and CDR2 is FYEKMQ (reference sequence). The CDR3 DNA is TGTGCCAGCAGCTACGGGACAGGGTATACCGGGGAGCTGTTTTTT. As protein: CASSYGTGYTGELFF.

The chain carries TRBV18 and TRBJ1-5; D is ambiguous. This CDR3 region has 15 residues. The V end lost 2 bases, the J end lost 0 bases, and 8 bases lay between the germline ends. CDR1 KGHSH and CDR2 LQKENI come from the germline V gene. The CDR3 region is CASSPDTNSNQPQHF. The CDR3, as DNA: TGTGCCAGCTCACCAGACACAAATAGCAATCAGCCCCAGCATTTT.

In this sample, this clone turned up a few times. This chain links TRBV7-3 with TRBJ2-1, with 14 bases that match TRBD2. V shed 4 bases, J shed 8 bases, and the junction held 7 bases outside the gene matches. The length of the CDR3 is 16 residues. CDR1 is SGHTA and CDR2 is FQGTGA in the germline V gene. CDR3 DNA sequence: TGTGCCAGCAGCTCCCGACTAGCGGGGGGGTTCGATGAGCAGTTCTTC. Translating gives CASSSRLAGGFDEQFF.

The CDR3 region has the DNA TGTGCCAGCTCCCCTCGGGACAGGGATGAAAAACTGTTTTTT. It encodes CASSPRDRDEKLFF. The V gene is TRBV18, the J gene TRBJ1-4; 9 bases align to TRBD1. Per the germline V gene, CDR1 is KGHSH and CDR2 is LQKENI. This CDR3 has 14 amino acids. Trimming removed 6 bases from V and 6 bases from J; junction bases left unmatched: 5.

This rearrangement joins TRBV7-2 to TRBJ1-2, with TRBD1 matching 7 bases. V shed 1 base, J shed 5 bases, and the junction held 4 bases outside the gene matches. Germline lookup yields CDR1 SGHTA and CDR2 FQGNSA. There are 14 residues in the CDR3. The CDR3 reads CASSLVPGGYGYTF. In DNA form, the CDR3 reads TGTGCCAGCAGCTTAGTCCCAGGGGGTTATGGCTACACCTTC.

The chain links TRBV28 to TRBJ2-7, with 8 bases lining up with TRBD2. Germline V gene sequence: CDR1 MDHEN, CDR2 SYDVKM. The CDR3 runs 13 residues. V was clipped by 9 bases and J by 5 bases; unmatched bases: 9. CDR3 nucleotide sequence: TGTGCCAGTAGGGCGGGAGGAGGCAACGAGCAGTACTTC. Translation: CASRAGGGNEQYF. Full variable domain (outside the CDR3, taken from reference TRBV28 and TRBJ2-7): DVKVTQSSRYLVKRTGEKVFLECVQDMDHENMFWYRQDPGLGLRLIYFSYDVKMKEKGDIPEGYSVSREKKERFSLILESASTNQTSMYLCASRAGGGNEQYFGPGTRLTVT.

This clone was found a few times. One end of the junction varies from germline; a read error may be responsible. This chain uses TRBV11-3 with TRBJ2-1; no firm D call. Germline CDR1 and CDR2: SGHNT and YENEEA. This CDR3 comprises 11 residues. The CDR3 reads CASSSDNEQFF. CDR3 DNA sequence: TGTGCCAGCAGCTCCGACAATGAGCAGTTCTTC.

A single count supports this clone. The chain is built from TRBV10-1 and TRBJ2-6, with 10 bases identical to TRBD1. The ends lost 7 bases at V and 0 bases at J; junction bases unmatched: 9. The CDR3 loop spans 18 amino acids. Germline-derived CDR1 and CDR2 are WNHNN and SYGVQD (reference sequence). The CDR3 protein is CASNRQGATLSGANVLTF. CDR3 DNA sequence: TGCGCCAGCAACCGACAGGGGGCCACTCTCTCTGGGGCCAACGTCCTGACTTTC.

The chain joins TRBV19 to TRBJ2-1; D may be TRBD2 (6 bases). Trimming left V 5 bases short and J 8 bases short, with 16 bases between. Germline CDR1 reads LNHDA; CDR2 reads SQIVND (reference sequence). This CDR3 is 14 amino acids long. CDR3 in amino acids: CASSSRDFQDEQFF. As DNA, the CDR3 is TGTGCCAGTAGTTCCCGGGACTTCCAGGATGAGCAGTTCTTC.

The chain joins TRBV12-3 or TRBV12-4 to TRBJ1-2; 7 bases line up with TRBD1. V gave up 7 bases and J gave up 3 bases; unmatched junction bases: 5. The CDR3 sequence is 13 residues long. The CDR3: CASKRTGDYGYTF. In nucleotides, the CDR3 is TGTGCCAGCAAACGGACAGGAGACTATGGCTACACCTTC.

The V call is TRBV27, the J call TRBJ1-1; no firm D call. Trimming pared 4 bases from V and 4 bases from J, leaving 16 bases between. CDR3 size: 15 residues. The germline V gene encodes CDR1 MNHEY and CDR2 SMNVEV (reference sequence). CDR3 DNA sequence: TGTGCCAGCAGTTATATCTTCCGAGGCAGCACTGAAGCTTTCTTT. Protein: CASSYIFRGSTEAFF.

The rearrangement links TRBV11-2 to TRBJ2-3; D possibly corresponds to TRBD1 (5 bases). V was shortened by 7 bases and J by 6 bases, with 17 bases between the two germline ends. The CDR3 covers 14 residues. CDR1 is SGHAT, CDR2 FQNNGV, per germline. CDR3 residues: CASKGPGMWDTQYF. The CDR3 DNA sequence: TGTGCCAGCAAAGGGCCAGGGATGTGGGATACGCAGTATTTT.

This chain links TRBV7-9 with TRBJ2-7, with 10 bases matching TRBD1. This CDR3 has 15 residues. Per germline, CDR1 SEHNR and CDR2 FQNEAQ (reference sequence). Germline trimming cut 2 bases from V and 6 bases from J; bases unmatched to any gene: 7. CDR3 in amino acids: CASSLMTGGSSEQYF. As DNA, the CDR3 is TGTGCCAGCAGCTTAATGACAGGGGGCTCGTCCGAGCAGTACTTC.

Note on this clone: Other DNA sequences from this sample encode an identical CDR3 as well. The chain recombines TRBV7-9 with TRBJ2-3, with TRBD1 matching over 7 bases. After removal of 5 bases from V and 0 bases from J, the junction contained 5 bases not matched to a gene. This CDR3 has 15 amino acids. CDR1 and CDR2 (germline): SEHNR, FQNEAQ (reference sequence). CDR3 coding DNA: TGTGCCAGCAGCAACCGACAGGGTAGCACAGATACGCAGTATTTT. Protein product: CASSNRQGSTDTQYF.

This clone was seen just once. The chain has TRBV7-9 and TRBJ2-4; D is possibly TRBD1 (6 bases). Trimming removed 4 bases at V and 1 base at J, with 14 bases between. Germline CDR1 and CDR2: SEHNR and FQNEAQ (reference sequence). The CDR3 extends over 16 amino acids. The CDR3 here is CASSWATGWAKNIQYF. The CDR3, as DNA: TGTGCCAGCAGCTGGGCAACAGGGTGGGCCAAAAACATTCAGTACTTC. Based on the CDR3 plus reference TRBV7-9 and TRBJ2-4, the full variable domain is DTGVSQNPRHKITKRGQNVTFRCDPISEHNRLYWYRQTLGQGPEFLTYFQNEAQLEKSRLLSDRFSAERPKGSFSTLEIQRTEQGDSAMYLCASSWATGWAKNIQYFGAGTRLSVL.

The chain links TRBV2 to TRBJ2-7; 11 bases line up with TRBD1. CDR1 and CDR2 (germline): SNHLY, FYNNEI. Trimming took 8 bases from V and 4 from J; bases not matched to a gene: 7. The CDR3 length is 14 residues. CDR3 sequence (DNA): TGTGCCAGCGATCGGACAGGGGGCGGGTACGAGCAGTACTTC. Amino acid sequence: CASDRTGGGYEQYF.

This clone has a single count. The V gene is TRBV5-6, the J gene TRBJ2-7; a weak D match, TRBD1 (6 bases). The CDR3 covers 13 residues. V shed 0 bases and J shed 10 bases, with 14 bases lying between them. Germline values: CDR1 SGHDT, CDR2 YYEEEE. CDR3 sequence reads: CASSLGAPRGQYF. The CDR3 region has the DNA TGTGCCAGCAGCTTGGGGGCTCCCAGGGGTCAGTACTTC.

CDR3 region: CASSEGGLADYEQYF. The CDR3 region has the DNA TGTGCCAGCAGTGAGGGGGGACTAGCGGACTACGAGCAGTACTTC. The chain uses TRBV25-1 and TRBJ2-7; the match to TRBD2 covers 11 bases. The germline gives CDR1 MGHDK, CDR2 SYGVNS. The CDR3 runs to 15 residues. J was trimmed by 3 bases and V by 3 bases; bases with no gene match: 4.

This clone has a single count. The J gene is TRBJ2-4, the V gene TRBV5-1; TRBD1 aligns across 9 bases. CDR3 size: 13 residues. Germline-derived CDR1 and CDR2 are SGHRS and YFSETQ. With 3 bases clipped from V and 7 bases from J, the junction kept 2 bases outside the gene matches. CDR3 sequence: CASSWTGANIQYF. The CDR3 DNA reads as TGCGCCAGCAGCTGGACAGGGGCGAACATTCAGTACTTC.

The chain has TRBV28 and TRBJ1-1, with 7 bases that match TRBD1. V shed 4 bases, J shed 7 bases, and the junction held 12 bases outside the gene matches. From germline, CDR1 is MDHEN and CDR2 SYDVKM. The CDR3 loop spans 15 amino acids. In DNA form, the CDR3 reads TGTGCCAGCAGTTCCAATACAGGGGTTGGAGATGAAGCTTTCTTT. Translating it yields CASSSNTGVGDEAFF.

The chain is built from TRBV18 and TRBJ1-2; 9 nucleotides agree with TRBD1. The CDR3 has 14 residues. From germline, CDR1 is KGHSH and CDR2 LQKENI. With V trimmed by 3 bases and J by 5 bases, 4 bases remained unmatched. CDR3 DNA sequence: TGTGCCAGCTCACCCCCGGGACAGGGTTATGGCTACACCTTC. Protein: CASSPPGQGYGYTF. Complete variable domain (other parts from reference TRBV18 and TRBJ1-2): NAGVMQNPRHLVRRRGQEARLRCSPMKGHSHVYWYRQLPEEGLKFMVYLQKENIIDESGMPKERFSAEFPKEGPSILRIQQVVRGDSAAYFCASSPPGQGYGYTFGSGTRLTVV.

V is TRBV28 and J is TRBJ1-2; weak D call: TRBD1 (5 bases). In germline, CDR1 is MDHEN, CDR2 SYDVKM. The CDR3 has 15 amino acids. Trimming removed 5 bases from V and 7 bases from J, with 20 bases in between. CDR3 protein: CASSGGGVRIFGYTF. For the CDR3, the DNA is TGTGCCAGCAGTGGTGGGGGGGTAAGGATATTTGGCTACACCTTC.

V and J are TRBV29-1 and TRBJ2-7; TRBD1 matches at 7 bases. This CDR3 has 12 residues. CDR1 and CDR2 (germline): SQVTM, ANQGSEA. V dropped 4 bases and J dropped 1; count of bases not matched to a gene: 1. The CDR3 here is CSVAGGSYEQYF. The CDR3 DNA sequence: TGCAGCGTTGCAGGGGGTTCCTACGAGCAGTACTTC.

This clone was observed a handful of times. V gene TRBV7-2 combines with J gene TRBJ1-5, with D possibly TRBD1 on 6 matching bases. Trimming took 6 bases from V and 2 from J, leaving 17 bases between them. This CDR3 is built from 16 residues. Germline loops: CDR1 SGHTA, CDR2 FQGNSA. CDR3 DNA sequence: TGTGCCAGCAGACCCACGACAGGTGATGGCAATCAGCCCCAGCATTTT. Its protein product is CASRPTTGDGNQPQHF.

This chain links TRBV7-9 with TRBJ2-5; the D is unclear. Germline V lookup: CDR1 SEHNR, CDR2 FQNEAQ (reference sequence). V was cut by 7 bases and J by 5 bases, with 11 bases left in between. The CDR3 spans 12 residues. CDR3 bases: TGTGCCAGCACCCGAATAGAGGAGACCCAGTACTTC. Translation gives CASTRIEETQYF.

The chain has TRBV9 and TRBJ1-2; 10 bases map to TRBD1. The length of the CDR3 is 18 residues. CDR1 SGDLS and CDR2 YYNGEE come from the germline V gene. V shed 4 bases, J shed 2 bases, and the junction held 14 bases outside the gene matches. CDR3 sequence: CASSTHPGQGLLNYGYTF. CDR3 bases: TGTGCCAGCAGCACACACCCGGGACAGGGGTTGCTAAACTATGGCTACACCTTC. The whole variable domain, remainder taken from reference TRBV9 and TRBJ1-2, is DSGVTQTPKHLITATGQRVTLRCSPRSGDLSVYWYQQSLDQGLQFLIQYYNGEERAKGNILERFSAQQFPDLHSELNLSSLELGDSALYFCASSTHPGQGLLNYGYTFGSGTRLTVV.

This clone showed up just once. The gene calls are TRBV7-6 and TRBJ2-2; D is ambiguous. CDR1 and CDR2 (germline): SGHVS, FNYEAQ. This CDR3 is built from 14 residues. Trimming cost V 3 bases and J 1 base, with 6 bases left between them. DNA for the CDR3: TGTGCCAGCAGCTTTAACAGGAACACCGGGGAGCTGTTTTTT. Translation: CASSFNRNTGELFF.